These T cell receptor beta chains were read from a single sample in a study of regulatory T cells in long-lasting Graves disease. TCRdb redid the calling of the multiplex PCR reads with MiXCR, one entry per CDR3 protein. The sample yields about 440,000 distinct CDR3 sequences, 15% seen once. A further study also used this sample, focusing on T cells in Graves' hyperthyroidism and ophthalmopathy.

The specimen was peripheral blood mononuclear cells (PBMCs), collected at new diagnosis, from a patient treated with antithyroid drugs. These TCRs come from a woman aged 25 to 45 with Graves disease. Both conserved end residues are part of each CDR3. The D gene is left open where the match is weak. Clone sizes are given selectively: once, few, many, or a class where the clone is expanded.

CDR3nt: TGCGCCAGCAGTGAGATAGCGGGAGACGCGGATGAGCAGTTCTTC
CDR3aa: CASSEIAGDADEQFF
abundance: few
d_gene: TRBD2
v_gene: TRBV10-1
j_gene: TRBJ2-1

CDR3nt: TGTGCCAGCAGCCCCGCCTTGACCGGGGAGCTGTTTTTT
CDR3aa: CASSPALTGELFF
abundance: few
d_gene: -
v_gene: TRBV7-9
j_gene: TRBJ2-2

CDR3nt: TGTGCCAGCAGTAACCCGGGACAGCTATTCTACGAGCAGTACTTC
CDR3aa: CASSNPGQLFYEQYF
abundance: many
d_gene: TRBD1
v_gene: TRBV6-1
j_gene: TRBJ2-7

CDR3nt: TGCGCCAGCAGTGATTCCGGGACTGGGAACTACGAGCAGTACTTC
CDR3aa: CASSDSGTGNYEQYF
abundance: many
d_gene: -
v_gene: TRBV10-1
j_gene: TRBJ2-7

CDR3nt: TGTGCCAGCAGCTTAGGAGTGGACTACAATGAGCAGTTCTTC
CDR3aa: CASSLGVDYNEQFF
abundance: many
d_gene: -
v_gene: TRBV13
j_gene: TRBJ2-1

CDR3nt: TGTGCCAGCAGCTTAGGGGGGGGGCGCCCAGATACGCAGTATTTT
CDR3aa: CASSLGGGRPDTQYF
abundance: few
d_gene: -
v_gene: TRBV7-2
j_gene: TRBJ2-3

CDR3nt: TGTGCCAGCAGCAAAACTCGCGGGACCCTTAGGGATACGCAGTATTTT
CDR3aa: CASSKTRGTLRDTQYF
abundance: few
d_gene: -
v_gene: TRBV6-1
j_gene: TRBJ2-3

CDR3nt: TGTGCCAGCAGCCTTATGGCGGCGGGAAAAAAAGAGACCCAGTACTTC
CDR3aa: CASSLMAAGKKETQYF
abundance: -
d_gene: -
v_gene: TRBV4-2
j_gene: TRBJ2-5

CDR3nt: TGTGCCAGCAGCTCCCCCGTGTTTGATGAGCAGTTCTTC
CDR3aa: CASSSPVFDEQFF
abundance: many
d_gene: -
v_gene: TRBV11-3
j_gene: TRBJ2-1

CDR3nt: TGCAGCGTTGGGGGGTACCAGGTTACCGGGGAGCTGTTTTTT
CDR3aa: CSVGGYQVTGELFF
abundance: -
d_gene: -
v_gene: TRBV29-1
j_gene: TRBJ2-2

CDR3nt: TGTGCCAGCAGAATGGGACTAGCGGGGTACAATGAGCAGTTCTTC
CDR3aa: CASRMGLAGYNEQFF
abundance: many
d_gene: TRBD2
v_gene: TRBV28
j_gene: TRBJ2-1

CDR3nt: TGCGCCAGCAGCCAAGGGTCGGGCAGGGGGCGGACAGATACGCAGTATTTT
CDR3aa: CASSQGSGRGRTDTQYF
abundance: once
d_gene: TRBD1
v_gene: TRBV4-1
j_gene: TRBJ2-3

CDR3nt: TGTGCCAGCAGCCCGAGTGGTACTAGCGGAAACACAGATACGCAGTATTTT
CDR3aa: CASSPSGTSGNTDTQYF
abundance: -
d_gene: TRBD2
v_gene: TRBV7-3
j_gene: TRBJ2-3

CDR3nt: TGTGCCAGCAGCCGCCAGGGTGCCTACACCTTC
CDR3aa: CASSRQGAYTF
abundance: -
d_gene: -
v_gene: TRBV7-9
j_gene: TRBJ1-2

CDR3nt: TGTGCCAGCAGCCGGGGGTGGGACTACGAGCAGTACTTC
CDR3aa: CASSRGWDYEQYF
abundance: many
d_gene: -
v_gene: TRBV13
j_gene: TRBJ2-7

CDR3nt: TGCAGTGCTAGAGGGGGACTAGCGGGAGGCAATGAGCAGTTCTTC
CDR3aa: CSARGGLAGGNEQFF
abundance: few
d_gene: TRBD2
v_gene: TRBV20-1
j_gene: TRBJ2-1

CDR3nt: TGCAGTGCTAGAGTGGCGGGCCAGGTAGCGTGGCAGTACTTC
CDR3aa: CSARVAGQVAWQYF
abundance: many
d_gene: -
v_gene: TRBV20-1
j_gene: TRBJ2-7

CDR3nt: TGTGCCTGGGGGACAGGGGGGAGAGAGACCCAGTACTTC
CDR3aa: CAWGTGGRETQYF
abundance: many
d_gene: TRBD1
v_gene: TRBV30
j_gene: TRBJ2-5

CDR3nt: TGTGCCAGCAGTTTGTCTAGCGTTGGGAGTTTCCACAATGAGCAGTTCTTC
CDR3aa: CASSLSSVGSFHNEQFF
abundance: few
d_gene: -
v_gene: TRBV12-3/TRBV12-4
j_gene: TRBJ2-1

CDR3nt: TGCGCCAGCAGCCAAGAACCGGAGGGGGCGGCCTACGAGCAGTACTTC
CDR3aa: CASSQEPEGAAYEQYF
abundance: -
d_gene: -
v_gene: TRBV4-1
j_gene: TRBJ2-7